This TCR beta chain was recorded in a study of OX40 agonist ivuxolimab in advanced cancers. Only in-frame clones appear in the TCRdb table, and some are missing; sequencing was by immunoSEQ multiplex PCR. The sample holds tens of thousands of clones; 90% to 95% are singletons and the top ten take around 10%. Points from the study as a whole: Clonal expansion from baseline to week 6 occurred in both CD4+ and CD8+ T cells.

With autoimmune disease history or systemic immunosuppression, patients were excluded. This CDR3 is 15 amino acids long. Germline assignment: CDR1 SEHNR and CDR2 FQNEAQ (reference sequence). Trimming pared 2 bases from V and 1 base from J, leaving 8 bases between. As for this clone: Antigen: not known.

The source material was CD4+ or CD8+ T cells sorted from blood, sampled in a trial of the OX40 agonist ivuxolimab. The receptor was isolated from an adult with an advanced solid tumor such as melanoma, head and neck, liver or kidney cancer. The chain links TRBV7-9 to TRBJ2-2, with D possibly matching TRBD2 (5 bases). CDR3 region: CASSLYSGNTGELFF. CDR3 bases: TGTGCCAGCAGCTTATACAGCGGGAACACCGGGGAGCTGTTTTTT.